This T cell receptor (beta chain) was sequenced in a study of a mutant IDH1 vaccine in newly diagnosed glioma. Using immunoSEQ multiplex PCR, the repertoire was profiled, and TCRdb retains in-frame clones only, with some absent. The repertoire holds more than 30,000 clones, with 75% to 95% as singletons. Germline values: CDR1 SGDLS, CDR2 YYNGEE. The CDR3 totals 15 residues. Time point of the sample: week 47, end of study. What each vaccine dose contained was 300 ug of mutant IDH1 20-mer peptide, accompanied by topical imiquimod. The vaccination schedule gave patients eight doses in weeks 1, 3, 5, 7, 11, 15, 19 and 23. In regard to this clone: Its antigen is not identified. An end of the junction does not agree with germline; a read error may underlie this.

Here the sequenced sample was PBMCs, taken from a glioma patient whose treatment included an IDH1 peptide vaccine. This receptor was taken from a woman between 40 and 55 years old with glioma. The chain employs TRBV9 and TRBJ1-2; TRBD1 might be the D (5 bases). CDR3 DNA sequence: TGTGCCAGCAGCGTAGGGCCAGGGCCTAATTATGGCTACACCTTC. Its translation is CASSVGPGPNYGYTF.